Listed below are T cell receptor beta chains from one sample, sequenced in a study of blood T cell repertoires in COVID-19. Sequencing used immunoSEQ multiplex PCR; TCRdb keeps in-frame clones, though not all of them. The profile shows over 70,000 clones, 80% of them singletons. Material for sequencing was peripheral blood. Receptors originate from a woman between 70 and 85 years old with acute or convalescent COVID-19. CDR3s include the opening cysteine and the closing phenylalanine or tryptophan. Each record gives: D gene, clone size, V gene, J gene, CDR3 DNA, CDR3 protein. D genes are given only for firm matches. A clone size is listed for some rows: how often the clone was seen (once, few, many), or a class if it is expanded.

>TRBD1|-|TRBV28|TRBJ2-7
TGTGCCAGCAGTCCTCCAGGGACAGGGTTATACGAGCAGTACTTC
CASSPPGTGLYEQYF
>-|-|TRBV7-2|TRBJ2-3
TGTGCCAGCAGCTTAGGGTCAAGCTCTTTGGATACGCAGTATTTT
CASSLGSSSLDTQYF
>-|-|TRBV6-5|TRBJ1-1
TGTGCCAGCAGTCCCGACAGGCCTATGAACACTGAAGCTTTCTTT
CASSPDRPMNTEAFF
>-|once|TRBV19|TRBJ1-2
TGTGCCAGTAGTATTGGGGGGACTAACTATGGCTACACCTTC
CASSIGGTNYGYTF
>TRBD1|-|TRBV7-3|TRBJ1-1
TGTGCCAGCAGCCCGACAGGGTTAGGGGACACTGAAGCTTTCTTT
CASSPTGLGDTEAFF
>-|-|TRBV21-1|TRBJ1-2
TGTGCCAGCAGCAAATTGGATGGGCACAGGGAGTTGGATAACTATGGCTACACCTTC
CASSKLDGHRELDNYGYTF
>TRBD1|-|TRBV9|TRBJ1-2
TGTGCCAGCAGCCCGAGTCCTCAGACAGGGTTTGGCTACACCTTC
CASSPSPQTGFGYTF
>TRBD1|few|TRBV11-2|TRBJ1-1
TGTGCCAGCAGCCCGACAGGGGGGATGAACACTGAAGCTTTCTTT
CASSPTGGMNTEAFF
>TRBD2|few|TRBV19|TRBJ2-3
TGTGCCAGTAAAATTAGCGGGAACACAGATACGCAGTATTTT
CASKISGNTDTQYF
>TRBD1|-|TRBV6-5|TRBJ2-7
TGTGCCAGCAGTACGACAGGGGCGATCTACGAGCAGTACTTC
CASSTTGAIYEQYF
>TRBD1|few|TRBV11-2|TRBJ1-1
TGTGCCAGCAGCTACGGACAGGGCACTGAAGCTTTCTTT
CASSYGQGTEAFF
>-|-|TRBV25-1|TRBJ1-1
TGTGCCAGCAGGAGGGTTCGAGGGACTGAAGCTTTCTTT
CASRRVRGTEAFF
>TRBD1|-|TRBV5-6|TRBJ1-2
TGTGCCAGCAGCTTGGATCGGGGGACAGGGGGCTATGGCTACACCTTC
CASSLDRGTGGYGYTF
>-|-|TRBV28|TRBJ1-3
TGTGCCAGCCAGGAGGGGGGAAACACCATATATTTT
CASQEGGNTIYF
>TRBD2|-|TRBV5-4|TRBJ2-5
TGTGCCAGCAGCTTGGAGGCTAGCGGGAGTATTAGAGAGACCCAGTACTTC
CASSLEASGSIRETQYF
>-|-|TRBV3-1/TRBV3-2|TRBJ2-5
TGTGCCAGCAGCCTCGGTGAGCTGGAGACCCAGTACTTC
CASSLGELETQYF
>-|-|TRBV27|TRBJ1-5
TGTGCCAGCAGTATCTCCTCCTTCCAGCCCCAGCATTTT
CASSISSFQPQHF
>-|-|TRBV15|TRBJ2-3
TGTGCCACCAGCGGATGGTCGACGGGACACACCACAGATACGCAGTATTTT
CATSGWSTGHTTDTQYF
>-|-|TRBV21-1|TRBJ1-2
TGTGCCAGCAGCAAAGGAGGGGAGGAGGTCCTAAGGGGCTACACCTTC
CASSKGGEEVLRGYTF
>-|-|TRBV5-8|TRBJ1-5
TGTGCCAGCAGCTTAGGAGGGGCGGGTCAGCCCCAGCATTTT
CASSLGGAGQPQHF
>-|-|TRBV2|TRBJ1-2
TGTGCCAGCAGTGACAGGGGTGCCTATGGCTACACCTTC
CASSDRGAYGYTF
>-|-|TRBV7-8|TRBJ2-1
TGTGCTACCCAGAGGGATATATCCTACAATGAGCAGTTCTTC
CATQRDISYNEQFF
>TRBD1|-|TRBV7-3|TRBJ1-1
TGTGCCAGCAGCGTGGGGGACAGGGGAGAAGCTTTCTTT
CASSVGDRGEAFF
>TRBD1|-|TRBV5-6|TRBJ2-7
TGTGCCAGCAGCTTGCCGGGACAGGGGTCCCTCTACGAGCAGTACTTC
CASSLPGQGSLYEQYF
>TRBD2|-|TRBV6-6|TRBJ2-7
TGTGCCAGCAGTGCAACTAGCGGGGTGGCCTACGAGCAGTACTTC
CASSATSGVAYEQYF
>-|-|TRBV6-1|TRBJ2-7
TGTGCCAGCAGTGAACTAGCAGATCGGGACGAGCAGTACTTC
CASSELADRDEQYF
>TRBD1|-|TRBV4-2|TRBJ1-4
TGTGCCAGCAGCCAAGTTGGACAGGGTGGCGGTGAAAAACTGTTTTTT
CASSQVGQGGGEKLFF
>TRBD2|-|TRBV27|TRBJ2-3
TGTGCCAGCTGCAGACTAGCGGGGGGTCCACGACCCCTATGCACAGATACGCAGTATTTT
CASCRLAGGPRPLCTDTQYF
>TRBD2|-|TRBV20-1|TRBJ2-1
TGCAGTGCTAGTGGCGCCGGGAGGGCCTCAAATGAGCAGTTCTTC
CSASGAGRASNEQFF
>TRBD1|-|TRBV2|TRBJ1-1
TGTGCCAGCAGTGAAGGGACCAGGGGGCCGAGCACTGAAGCTTTCTTT
CASSEGTRGPSTEAFF
>-|-|TRBV5-1|TRBJ2-7
TGCGCCAGCAGTTTGCTCCCAGTCTCTTCCGGGACAACCCGACTCTACGAGCAGTACTTC
CASSLLPVSSGTTRLYEQYF
>-|few|TRBV6-5|TRBJ2-2
TGTGCCAGCAGATCCCCTAGCGATCACGGGGAGCTGTTTTTT
CASRSPSDHGELFF
>TRBD2|-|TRBV19|TRBJ2-4
TGTGCCAGTACCAACAGCGGGAGCCTCATTCAGTACTTC
CASTNSGSLIQYF
>TRBD1|-|TRBV7-2|TRBJ1-1
TGTGCCAGCAGCTTAGCGCTCCAGGGGGTTAAGGCTGAAGCTTTCTTT
CASSLALQGVKAEAFF
>-|-|TRBV5-4|TRBJ2-3
TGTGCCAGCAGCTTGCACAGCGGTACCACAGATACGCAGTATTTT
CASSLHSGTTDTQYF
>TRBD1|-|TRBV5-1|TRBJ1-1
TGCGCCAGCAGCTGGGGAGACAGGGGGCGCAACACTGAAGCTTTCTTT
CASSWGDRGRNTEAFF
>TRBD1|-|TRBV7-9|TRBJ1-3
TGTGCCAGCATCCCAAGGGACAGGGCCATGTCTGGAAACACCATATATTTT
CASIPRDRAMSGNTIYF
>TRBD2|-|TRBV19|TRBJ2-3
TGTGCCAGTAGCCGACTAGCGGGAGGAGCAGATACGCAGTATTTT
CASSRLAGGADTQYF
>-|-|TRBV28|TRBJ1-6
TGTGCCAGCAGTTTGGCGGGGATTGGAAATTCACCCCTCCACTTT
CASSLAGIGNSPLHF
>-|-|TRBV5-1|TRBJ1-2
TGCGCCAGCAGAATCGCAGGGGATCTTTATGGCTACACCTTC
CASRIAGDLYGYTF
>-|-|TRBV7-3|TRBJ2-5
TGTGCCAGCAGCCGAGGGGGTCAAGAGACCCAGTACTTC
CASSRGGQETQYF
>-|once|TRBV6-8|TRBJ2-1
TGTGCCAGCAGTTACTCGCTTTTGAGGAGTCGGTCAGATGAGCAGTTCTTC
CASSYSLLRSRSDEQFF
>-|-|TRBV7-2|TRBJ1-6
TGTGCCAGCAGCTTAGAACTGGGCAGGGTACATTCACCCCTCCACTTT
CASSLELGRVHSPLHF
>-|-|TRBV10-3|TRBJ2-1
TGTGCCATCAGTGAGGTGTCAGGGTTATACAATGAGCAGTTCTTC
CAISEVSGLYNEQFF
>-|-|TRBV14|TRBJ1-2
TGTGCCAGCAGCCAAGACAGGACTAACTATGGCTACACCTTC
CASSQDRTNYGYTF
>TRBD1|-|TRBV14|TRBJ1-1
TGTGCCAGCAGCCATATGCCGGGACAGGGGGGGGTCACTGAAGCTTTCTTT
CASSHMPGQGGVTEAFF
>-|-|TRBV5-1|TRBJ2-7
TGCGCCAGCAGCTGGAGGAGGGGCCCCTACGAGCAGTACTTC
CASSWRRGPYEQYF
>-|-|TRBV12-3/TRBV12-4|TRBJ2-1
TGTGCCAGCAGCCTGCTGGGGGCAAATGAGCAGTTCTTC
CASSLLGANEQFF
>TRBD1|few|TRBV5-1|TRBJ1-1
TGCGCCAGCAGTACAGGGGAGATTAACACTGAAGCTTTCTTT
CASSTGEINTEAFF
>TRBD2|-|TRBV2|TRBJ2-1
TGTGCCAGGGAATACCTGACTAGCGGGGGGGCCCGAGAGCAGTTCTTC
CAREYLTSGGAREQFF
>-|-|TRBV29-1|TRBJ1-1
TGCAGCGTTGAACAGATGAACACTGAAGCTTTCTTT
CSVEQMNTEAFF
>-|few|TRBV5-1|TRBJ2-2
TGCGCCAGCAGCTTGGCCGCAGGGAACACCGGGGAGCTGTTTTTT
CASSLAAGNTGELFF
>-|few|TRBV19|TRBJ2-4
TGTGCCAGTAGTATAGTGGCAGGGGCCACAAACATTCAGTACTTC
CASSIVAGATNIQYF
>-|-|TRBV6-2/TRBV6-3|TRBJ2-7
TGTGCCAGCAGTCAAGAGCCTGACTCAGTCGTCCTCTACGAGCAGTACTTC
CASSQEPDSVVLYEQYF
>-|-|TRBV3-1/TRBV3-2|TRBJ2-5
TGTGCCAGCAGCTTCCGGGTTTCTCAAGAGACCCAGTACTTC
CASSFRVSQETQYF